A selection of T cell receptor beta chains follows, all from one sample in a study of T cell responses to AZD1222 COVID-19 vaccine. Sequencing used immunoSEQ multiplex PCR; TCRdb keeps in-frame clones, though not all of them. The data show about 75,000 clones, 88% seen once. The sample was peripheral blood, taken 28 days after the second dose of the MenACWY control vaccine. Receptors were obtained from an adult who received the MenACWY meningococcal vaccine as a control. CDR3s include the opening cysteine and the closing phenylalanine or tryptophan. The order of the fields is J gene, D gene, V gene, clone size, CDR3 length, CDR3 DNA, CDR3 protein. The D gene is left open where the match is weak. For some rows the clone size is stated as once, few or many, or as a class when expanded; others skip it.

TRBJ1-2	NA	TRBV20-1	NA	11	TGCAGTGCTAGTAGGGATTATGGCTACACCTTC	CSASRDYGYTF
TRBJ1-6	NA	TRBV18	NA	14	TGTGCCAGCTCACCACAGAGTTTACCTTCACCCCTCCACTTT	CASSPQSLPSPLHF
TRBJ1-2	TRBD1	TRBV2	NA	17	TGTGCCAGCAGTGGTGGGTTTGTGGCACAGGGGGTTTATGGCTACACCTTC	CASSGGFVAQGVYGYTF
TRBJ1-5	NA	TRBV27	NA	15	TGTGCCAGCAGCTGGTCGACGGGGGGTGATCAGCCCCAGCATTTT	CASSWSTGGDQPQHF
TRBJ1-4	NA	TRBV2	NA	14	TGTGCCAGCAGTGAAGGTACGACAGCCTCACATCGGCCATTT	CASSEGTTASHRPF
TRBJ2-6	TRBD1	TRBV7-2	once	16	TGTGCCAGCAGCACCGACAGGGGGATTGGGGCCAACGTCCTGACTTTC	CASSTDRGIGANVLTF
TRBJ1-2	NA	TRBV18	NA	15	TGTGCCAGCTCGGAACTCAGTGAAAGCTACTATGGCTACACCTTC	CASSELSESYYGYTF
TRBJ2-3	TRBD2	TRBV6-6	NA	14	TGTGCCAGTGGGGCGGGGGATAGCACAGATACGCAGTATTTT	CASGAGDSTDTQYF
TRBJ2-5	NA	TRBV11-3	NA	13	TGTGCCAGCAGCTTTTCCCGGGAAGGGGCCCAGTACTTC	CASSFSREGAQYF
TRBJ1-2	NA	TRBV4-2	NA	18	TGTGCCAGCAGCCCAGATGTTGGCGGAGGGAATTCGAACTATGGCTACACCTTC	CASSPDVGGGNSNYGYTF
TRBJ1-3	NA	TRBV2	NA	16	TGTGCCAGCAGTACGTACGGGACAAGACTAGGAAACACCATATATTTT	CASSTYGTRLGNTIYF
TRBJ1-2	NA	TRBV19	NA	14	TGTGCCAGTACGCCCGGGACCGCGAACTATGGCTACACCTTC	CASTPGTANYGYTF
TRBJ2-3	NA	TRBV5-1	NA	16	TGCGCCAGCAGCTTGGAGGCGCGGGGAGGCACAGATACGCAGTATTTT	CASSLEARGGTDTQYF
TRBJ1-1	NA	TRBV11-2	NA	13	TGTGCCAGCAGCTTAGAAGGAAGAGGTGAAGCTTTCTTT	CASSLEGRGEAFF